Listed below are T cell receptor beta chains from one sample, sequenced in a study of T cell clonotyping in hematopoietic cell transplantation. Profiling relied on immunoSEQ multiplex PCR, and the TCRdb table lists in-frame clones only, not all of them. Here the sample spans 35,000 to 45,000 clones, about 95% being singletons. The sample taken for sequencing was peripheral blood mononuclear cells. The receptors were gathered from a woman in her fifties or sixties in good health. Some clones in this sample may be carry-over from other donors' samples. The CDR3 runs from the conserved cysteine through the conserved F or W. D genes are given only for firm matches. Not every row has a clone size; where given, it reads once, few, many or a size class.

TRBV6-1	-	TRBJ1-6	-	CASSEVSSSPLHF	TGTGCCAGCAGTGAAGTCAGTAGTTCACCCCTCCACTTT
TRBV19	-	TRBJ1-1	-	CASSIMSGAGEAFF	TGTGCCAGTAGTATTATGTCAGGGGCCGGGGAAGCTTTCTTT
TRBV6-5	-	TRBJ2-1	-	CASSATREDEQFF	TGTGCCAGCAGTGCGACTAGAGAGGATGAGCAGTTCTTC
TRBV6-1	TRBD1	TRBJ1-4	-	CASQGTEREKLFF	TGTGCCAGCCAAGGGACAGAAAGAGAAAAACTGTTTTTT
TRBV4-3	-	TRBJ1-6	-	CASSQVRNSPLHF	TGCGCCAGCAGCCAAGTCCGAAATTCACCCCTCCACTTT
TRBV19	TRBD2	TRBJ2-2	once	CASSPTSGGTGELFF	TGTGCCAGTAGCCCCACTAGCGGGGGGACCGGGGAGCTGTTTTTT
TRBV1	-	TRBJ2-7	-	CTSSQESPPKNYEQYF	TGCACCAGCAGCCAAGAGTCACCTCCGAAAAACTACGAGCAGTACTTC
TRBV4-2	-	TRBJ2-3	-	CASSQELAQGTDTQYF	TGTGCCAGCAGCCAAGAACTGGCGCAGGGCACAGATACGCAGTATTTT
TRBV29-1	-	TRBJ2-1	-	CSVGARIHGYNEQFF	TGCAGCGTTGGCGCCCGGATACACGGTTACAATGAGCAGTTCTTC
TRBV14	-	TRBJ1-2	-	CASSQDVSYGYTF	TGTGCCAGCAGCCAAGATGTCAGCTATGGCTACACCTTC
TRBV29-1	-	TRBJ2-7	-	CSVEDSSRYEQYF	TGCAGCGTTGAAGATTCCAGTAGGTACGAGCAGTACTTC
TRBV5-8	TRBD1	TRBJ1-4	-	CASSLWGQGNEKLFF	TGTGCCAGCAGCTTGTGGGGACAGGGGAATGAAAAACTGTTTTTT
TRBV7-3	TRBD2	TRBJ2-5	-	CASSRGGAETQYF	TGTGCCAGCAGTCGCGGGGGGGCGGAGACCCAGTACTTC
TRBV7-2	-	TRBJ1-5	-	CASSLLAGQDQPQHF	TGTGCCAGCAGCTTACTCGCAGGGCAGGATCAGCCCCAGCATTTT
TRBV19	-	TRBJ1-2	-	CASSIRDGLYGYTF	TGTGCCAGTAGTATTCGGGACGGGCTCTATGGCTACACCTTC
TRBV9	-	TRBJ1-2	-	CASSVETGVTYGYTF	TGTGCCAGCAGCGTAGAGACAGGTGTAACCTATGGCTACACCTTC
TRBV9	-	TRBJ1-2	-	CASSVGGASLNYGYTF	TGTGCCAGCAGCGTAGGGGGAGCTTCTTTAAACTATGGCTACACCTTC
TRBV7-9	-	TRBJ1-2	once	CASSLGNPVNYGYTF	TGTGCCAGCAGCTTAGGGAACCCAGTAAACTATGGCTACACCTTC
TRBV2	-	TRBJ2-1	-	CASSSLSSYNEQFF	TGTGCCAGCTCTAGCCTCAGCTCCTACAATGAGCAGTTCTTC
TRBV7-9	TRBD2	TRBJ2-3	once	CASSFVGGVGTDTQYF	TGTGCCAGCAGCTTCGTCGGGGGGGTCGGCACAGATACGCAGTATTTT
TRBV7-2	-	TRBJ1-2	-	CASSPGGQRDYGYTF	TGTGCCAGCAGCCCGGGTGGGCAGCGGGACTATGGCTACACCTTC
TRBV7-2	-	TRBJ2-7	-	CASSLDRRSYEQYF	TGTGCCAGCAGCTTGGACCGTCGCTCCTACGAGCAGTACTTC
TRBV4-2	-	TRBJ2-7	-	CAGSQAYEQYF	TGTGCCGGCAGCCAAGCATACGAGCAGTACTTC
TRBV11-1	-	TRBJ1-6	-	CASSHGTPISTPLHF	TGTGCCAGCAGCCACGGGACGCCGATAAGTACACCCCTCCACTTT
TRBV7-3	TRBD1	TRBJ1-6	-	CASSPGQGSPLHF	TGTGCCAGCAGCCCAGGACAGGGGTCACCCCTCCACTTT
TRBV19	TRBD2	TRBJ2-7	-	CASSTTRGGDSYEQYF	TGTGCCAGTAGTACCACCCGGGGGGGGGACTCCTACGAGCAGTACTTC
TRBV30	-	TRBJ2-6	-	CAWSADGGANVLTF	TGTGCCTGGAGTGCAGACGGTGGGGCCAACGTCCTGACTTTC
TRBV30	-	TRBJ2-5	-	CAWSGSVTAHQETQYF	TGTGCCTGGAGTGGGTCGGTGACAGCCCACCAAGAGACCCAGTACTTC
TRBV11-3	-	TRBJ1-2	once	CASSRRRDAYGYTF	TGTGCCAGCAGCAGAAGAAGGGACGCCTATGGCTACACCTTC
TRBV7-6	-	TRBJ2-5	-	CASSRDTGTQETQYF	TGTGCCAGCAGCCGAGACACAGGGACCCAAGAGACCCAGTACTTC
TRBV5-6	TRBD1	TRBJ1-6	-	CASSKGQGRTNSPLHF	TGTGCCAGCAGCAAAGGACAGGGGAGAACTAATTCACCCCTCCACTTT
TRBV19	TRBD1	TRBJ2-5	-	CASSPTGAETQYF	TGTGCCAGTAGTCCGACAGGGGCGGAGACCCAGTACTTC
TRBV7-8	TRBD1	TRBJ2-3	-	CASSSGTGTDTQYF	TGTGCCAGCAGCTCTGGGACAGGCACAGATACGCAGTATTTT
TRBV4-3	-	TRBJ2-2	-	CASSQDLTNTGELFF	TGCGCCAGCAGCCAAGATCTTACGAACACCGGGGAGCTGTTTTTT
TRBV4-2	-	TRBJ1-4	-	CASSQDVGGRNEKLFF	TGTGCCAGCAGCCAAGATGTGGGGGGGCGTAATGAAAAACTGTTTTTT
TRBV11-3	TRBD2	TRBJ2-3	-	CASSFRTSGVSTDTQYF	TGTGCCAGCAGCTTCCGGACTAGCGGGGTTAGCACAGATACGCAGTATTTT
TRBV19	-	TRBJ1-4	-	CASSGPGSLYEKLFF	TGTGCCAGCAGCGGGCCTGGCTCCCTCTATGAAAAACTGTTTTTT
TRBV28	TRBD2	TRBJ2-1	-	CASSSAGGNNEQFF	TGTGCCAGCAGTTCAGCGGGGGGCAACAATGAGCAGTTCTTC
TRBV2	-	TRBJ1-4	-	CASSVQGTTNEKLFF	TGTGCCAGCAGCGTACAGGGAACAACTAATGAAAAACTGTTTTTT
TRBV19	TRBD1	TRBJ1-1	-	CASSNRDRWTEAFF	TGTGCCAGTAGTAACCGGGACAGATGGACTGAAGCTTTCTTT